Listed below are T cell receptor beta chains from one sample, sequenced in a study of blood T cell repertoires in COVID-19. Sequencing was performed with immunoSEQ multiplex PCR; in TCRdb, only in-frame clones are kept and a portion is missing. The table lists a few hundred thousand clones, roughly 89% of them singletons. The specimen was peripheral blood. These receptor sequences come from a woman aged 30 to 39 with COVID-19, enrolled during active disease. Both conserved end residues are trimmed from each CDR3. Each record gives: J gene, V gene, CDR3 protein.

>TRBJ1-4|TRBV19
ASKLTTTNEKLF
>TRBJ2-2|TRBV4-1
ASCPGDPGLAGGTGELF
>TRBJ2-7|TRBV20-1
SASSLGRGARYEQY
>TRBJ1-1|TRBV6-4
ASSIQQEAF
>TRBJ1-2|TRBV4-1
ASSQEVSGQGSGYT
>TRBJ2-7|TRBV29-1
SVNRGYEQY
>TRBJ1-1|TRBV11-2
ASSWREVARNTEAF
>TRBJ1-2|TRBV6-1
ASSEAPRGYGYT
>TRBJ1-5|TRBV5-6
ASSLGTRGSPYQPQH
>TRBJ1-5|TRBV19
ASSIAGVGHQPQH
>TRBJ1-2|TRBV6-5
ASSYTTGTWNYGYT
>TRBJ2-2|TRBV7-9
ASSFGGGHGGELF
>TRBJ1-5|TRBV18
ASSESFGVYQPQH
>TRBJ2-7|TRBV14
ASSQLLSSYEQY
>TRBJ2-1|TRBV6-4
ASSPLASGGDNEQF
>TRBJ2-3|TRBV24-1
ATSDSGGANTDTQY
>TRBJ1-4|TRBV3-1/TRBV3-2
ASSQDWGQEGGEKLF
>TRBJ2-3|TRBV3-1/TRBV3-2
ASRQRGSDTQY
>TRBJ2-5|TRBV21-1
ASSHPGGRNRKTQY
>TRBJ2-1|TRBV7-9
ASSPRPGQGYNEQF